This TCR beta chain was recorded in a study of T cell repertoires in cytomegalovirus infection. In the study overall: CMV epitopes in the study were HLA-C-restricted (recently identified) and HLA-B-restricted (well studied).

Study results and limitations: The cumulative frequency of public TCR beta families distinguished individuals who carried CMV together with the relevant HLA. The response measured ex vivo was dominated by TCR beta clonotypes (HLA-C-restricted and CMV-specific).

This clonotype was seen a handful of times. Its target is unknown. One entry per CDR3 protein results from TCRdb running MiXCR on the reads. The sample has about 360,000 distinct CDR3 sequences; roughly 34% are singletons. V was clipped by 5 bases and J by 4 bases; unmatched bases: 8. From germline, CDR1 is SGHTA and CDR2 FQGNSA. This CDR3 comprises 15 residues. The clonotype comes from a human donor in good health (CMV status not recorded). Some clones in this sample may be carry-over from other donors' samples. The starting material was cultured PBMCs, obtained from culture after CMV antigen stimulation. This chain uses TRBV7-2 with TRBJ2-5; 9 bases match TRBD2. The DNA for the CDR3 is TGTGCCAGCAGCCTGGGACTAGCTAATATAGAGACCCAGTACTTC. Translated, it gives CASSLGLANIETQYF.